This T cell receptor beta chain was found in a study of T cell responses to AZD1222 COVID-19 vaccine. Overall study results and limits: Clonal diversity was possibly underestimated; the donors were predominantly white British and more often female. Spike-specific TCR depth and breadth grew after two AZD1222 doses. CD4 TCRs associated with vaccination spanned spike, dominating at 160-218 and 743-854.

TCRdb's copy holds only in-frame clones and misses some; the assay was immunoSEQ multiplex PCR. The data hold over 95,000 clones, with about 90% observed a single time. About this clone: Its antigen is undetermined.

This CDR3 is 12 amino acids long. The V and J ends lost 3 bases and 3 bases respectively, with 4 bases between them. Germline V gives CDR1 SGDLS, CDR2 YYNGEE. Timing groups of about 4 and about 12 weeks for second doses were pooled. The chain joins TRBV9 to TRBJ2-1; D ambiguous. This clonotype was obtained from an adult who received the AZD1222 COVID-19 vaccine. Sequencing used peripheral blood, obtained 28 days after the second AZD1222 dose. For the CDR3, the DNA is TGTGCCAGCAGCGCCAACTACAATGAGCAGTTCTTC. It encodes CASSANYNEQFF.